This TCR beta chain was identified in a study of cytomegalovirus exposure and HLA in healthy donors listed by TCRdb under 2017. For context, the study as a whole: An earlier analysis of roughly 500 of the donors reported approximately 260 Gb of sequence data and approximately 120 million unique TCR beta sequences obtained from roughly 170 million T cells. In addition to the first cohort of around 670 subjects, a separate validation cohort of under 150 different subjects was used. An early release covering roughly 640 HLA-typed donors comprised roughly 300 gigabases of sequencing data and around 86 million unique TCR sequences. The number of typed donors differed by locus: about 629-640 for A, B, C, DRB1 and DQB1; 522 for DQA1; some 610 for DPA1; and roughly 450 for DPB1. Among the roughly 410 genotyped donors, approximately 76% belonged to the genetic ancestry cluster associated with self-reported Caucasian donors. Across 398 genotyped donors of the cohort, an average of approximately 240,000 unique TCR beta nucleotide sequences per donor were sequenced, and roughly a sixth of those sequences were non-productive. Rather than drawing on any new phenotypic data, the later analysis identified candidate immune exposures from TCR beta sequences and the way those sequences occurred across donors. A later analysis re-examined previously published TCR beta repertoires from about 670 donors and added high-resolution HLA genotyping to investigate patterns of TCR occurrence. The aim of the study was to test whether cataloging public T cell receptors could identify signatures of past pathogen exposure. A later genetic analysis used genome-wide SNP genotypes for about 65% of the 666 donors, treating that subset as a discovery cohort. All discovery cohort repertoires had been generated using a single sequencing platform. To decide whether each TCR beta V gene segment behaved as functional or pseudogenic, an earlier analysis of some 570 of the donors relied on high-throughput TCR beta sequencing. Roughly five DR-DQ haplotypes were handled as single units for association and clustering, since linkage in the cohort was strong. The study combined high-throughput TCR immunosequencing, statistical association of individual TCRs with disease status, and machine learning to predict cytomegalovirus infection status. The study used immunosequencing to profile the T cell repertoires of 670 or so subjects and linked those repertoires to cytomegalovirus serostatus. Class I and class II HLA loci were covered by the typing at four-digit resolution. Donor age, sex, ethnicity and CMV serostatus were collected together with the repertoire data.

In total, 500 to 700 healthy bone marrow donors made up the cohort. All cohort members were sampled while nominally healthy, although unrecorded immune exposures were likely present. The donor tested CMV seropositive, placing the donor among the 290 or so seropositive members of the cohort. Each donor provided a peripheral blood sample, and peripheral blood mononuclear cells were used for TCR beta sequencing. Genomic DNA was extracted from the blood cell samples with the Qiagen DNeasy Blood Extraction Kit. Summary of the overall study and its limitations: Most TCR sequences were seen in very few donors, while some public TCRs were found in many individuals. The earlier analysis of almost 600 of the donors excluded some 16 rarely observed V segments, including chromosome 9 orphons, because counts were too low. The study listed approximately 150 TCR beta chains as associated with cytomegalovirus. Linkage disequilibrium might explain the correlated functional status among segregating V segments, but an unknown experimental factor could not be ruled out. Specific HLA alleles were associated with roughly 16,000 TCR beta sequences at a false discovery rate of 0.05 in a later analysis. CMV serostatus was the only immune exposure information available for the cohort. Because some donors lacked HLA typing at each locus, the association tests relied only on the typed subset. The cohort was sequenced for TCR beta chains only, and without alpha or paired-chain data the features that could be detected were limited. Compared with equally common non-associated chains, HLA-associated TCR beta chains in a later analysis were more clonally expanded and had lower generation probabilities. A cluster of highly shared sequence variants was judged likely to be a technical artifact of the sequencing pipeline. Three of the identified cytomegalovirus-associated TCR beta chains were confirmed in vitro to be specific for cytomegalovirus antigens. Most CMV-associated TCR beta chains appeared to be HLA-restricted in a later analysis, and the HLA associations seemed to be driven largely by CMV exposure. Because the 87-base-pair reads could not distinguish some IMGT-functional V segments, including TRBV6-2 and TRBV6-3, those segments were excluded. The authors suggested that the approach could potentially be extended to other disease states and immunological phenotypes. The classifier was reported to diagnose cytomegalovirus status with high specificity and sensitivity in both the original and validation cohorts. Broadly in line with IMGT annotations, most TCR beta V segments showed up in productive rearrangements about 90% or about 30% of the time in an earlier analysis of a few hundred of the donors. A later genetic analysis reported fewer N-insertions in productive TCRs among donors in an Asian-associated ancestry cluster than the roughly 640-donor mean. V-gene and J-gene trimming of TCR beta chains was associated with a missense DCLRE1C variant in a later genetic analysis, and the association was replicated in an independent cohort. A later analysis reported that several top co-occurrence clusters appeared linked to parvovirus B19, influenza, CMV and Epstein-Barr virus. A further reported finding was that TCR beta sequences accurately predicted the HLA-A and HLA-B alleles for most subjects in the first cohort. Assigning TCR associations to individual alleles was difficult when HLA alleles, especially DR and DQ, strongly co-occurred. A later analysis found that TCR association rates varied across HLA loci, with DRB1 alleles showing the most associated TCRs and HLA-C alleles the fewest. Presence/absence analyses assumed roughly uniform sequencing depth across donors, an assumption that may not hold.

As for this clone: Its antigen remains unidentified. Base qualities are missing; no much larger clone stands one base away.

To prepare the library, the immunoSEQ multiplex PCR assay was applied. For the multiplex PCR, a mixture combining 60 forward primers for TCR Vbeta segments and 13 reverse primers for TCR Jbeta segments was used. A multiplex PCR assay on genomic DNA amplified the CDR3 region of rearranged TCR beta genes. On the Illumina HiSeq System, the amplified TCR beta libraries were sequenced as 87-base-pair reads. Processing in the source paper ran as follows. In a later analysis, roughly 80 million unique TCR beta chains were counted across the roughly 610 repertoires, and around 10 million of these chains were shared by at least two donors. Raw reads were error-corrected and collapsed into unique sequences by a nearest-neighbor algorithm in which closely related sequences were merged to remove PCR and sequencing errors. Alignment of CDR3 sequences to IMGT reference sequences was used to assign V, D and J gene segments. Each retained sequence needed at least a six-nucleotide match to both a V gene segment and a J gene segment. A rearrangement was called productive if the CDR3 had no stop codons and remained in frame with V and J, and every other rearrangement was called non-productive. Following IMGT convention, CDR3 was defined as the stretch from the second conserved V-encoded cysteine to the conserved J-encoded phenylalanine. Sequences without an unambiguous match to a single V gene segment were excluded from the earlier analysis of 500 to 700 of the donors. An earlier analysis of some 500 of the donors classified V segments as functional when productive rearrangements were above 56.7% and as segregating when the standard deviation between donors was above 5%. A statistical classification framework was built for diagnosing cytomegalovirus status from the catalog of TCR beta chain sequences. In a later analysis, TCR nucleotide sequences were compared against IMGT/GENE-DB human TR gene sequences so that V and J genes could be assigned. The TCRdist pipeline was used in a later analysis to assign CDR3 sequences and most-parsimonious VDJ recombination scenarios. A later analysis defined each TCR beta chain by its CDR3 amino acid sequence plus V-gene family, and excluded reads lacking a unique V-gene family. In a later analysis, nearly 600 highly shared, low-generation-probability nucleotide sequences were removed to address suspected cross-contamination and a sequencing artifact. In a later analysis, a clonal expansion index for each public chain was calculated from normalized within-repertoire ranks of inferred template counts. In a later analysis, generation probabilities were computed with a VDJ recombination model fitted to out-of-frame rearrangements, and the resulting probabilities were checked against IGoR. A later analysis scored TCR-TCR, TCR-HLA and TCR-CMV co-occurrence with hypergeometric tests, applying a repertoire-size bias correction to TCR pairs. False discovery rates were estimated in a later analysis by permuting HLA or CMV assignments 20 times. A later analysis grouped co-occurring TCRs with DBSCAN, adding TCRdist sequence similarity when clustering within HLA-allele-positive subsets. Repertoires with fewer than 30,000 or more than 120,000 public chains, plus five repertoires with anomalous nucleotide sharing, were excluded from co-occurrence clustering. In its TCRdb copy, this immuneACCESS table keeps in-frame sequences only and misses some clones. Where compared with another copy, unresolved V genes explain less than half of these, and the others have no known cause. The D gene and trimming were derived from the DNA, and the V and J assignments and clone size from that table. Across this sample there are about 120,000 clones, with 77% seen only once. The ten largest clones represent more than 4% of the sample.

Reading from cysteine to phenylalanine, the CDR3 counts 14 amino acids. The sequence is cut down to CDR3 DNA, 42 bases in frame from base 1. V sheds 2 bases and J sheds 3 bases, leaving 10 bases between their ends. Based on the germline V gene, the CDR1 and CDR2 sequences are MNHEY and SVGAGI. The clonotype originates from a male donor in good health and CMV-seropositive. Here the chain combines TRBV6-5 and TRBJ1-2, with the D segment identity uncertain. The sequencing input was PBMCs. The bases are TGTGCCAGCAGTTACGGGCAGGTAGACTATGGCTACACCTTC. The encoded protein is CASSYGQVDYGYTF.